This T cell receptor beta chain was identified during a study of blood T cell repertoires in COVID-19. Study-wide background: Donors in the United States, Italy and Spain gave samples during acute or convalescent COVID-19. Nucleic acid was either cDNA or gDNA, and it came from T cells, B-cell-depleted T cells, or PBMCs.

Sequencing used immunoSEQ multiplex PCR; TCRdb keeps in-frame clones, though not all of them. The sample shows 60,000 or so clones, 75% to 90% of them seen only once. V was trimmed by 4 bases and J by 7 bases, leaving 16 bases between them. This CDR3 is 15 amino acids long. Looked up from germline, CDR1 is SGHNT and CDR2 is YENEEA. Sequencing was carried out using peripheral blood. This sequence joins TRBV11-3 and TRBJ2-2; possibly TRBD1 for D (6 bases). The TCR originated in a human donor in a cohort sampled during active COVID-19. The CDR3 nucleotides read TGTGCCAGCAGCTCGAGAGGGGGAATTGGCGGGGAGCTGTTTTTT. Encoded protein: CASSSRGGIGGELFF.